Below are 12 T cell receptor beta chains sequenced from a single sample in a study of early T cells in non-severe SARS-CoV-2 infection. One entry per CDR3 protein results from TCRdb running MiXCR on the 5' RACE reads. The profile shows some 57,000 distinct CDR3 sequences, roughly 10% of them singletons. Sequenced: whole blood. Source of these receptors: an adult who was a healthcare worker with PCR-confirmed SARS-CoV-2 infection or an uninfected control (not recorded which).

This clonotype was seen ten or more times. The chain couples TRBV6-2 or TRBV6-3 to TRBJ2-6, with 7 nucleotides matching TRBD1. The germline CDR1 and CDR2 sequences are MNHEY and SVGEGT. Trimming cost V 6 bases and J 1 base; bases outside gene matches: 9. This CDR3 region has 17 residues. The CDR3 DNA sequence: TGTGCCAGCAGAGTACAGGGGAAAGGATCTGGGGCCAACGTCCTGACTTTC. Translation gives CASRVQGKGSGANVLTF.

CDR3 in amino acids: CASRWPTGGDIQYF. CDR3 DNA sequence: TGTGCCAGTCGTTGGCCGACAGGTGGGGACATTCAGTACTTC. The chain carries TRBV19 and TRBJ2-4, with TRBD1 as a possible D gene (6 bases). CDR3 length: 14 amino acids. CDR1 and CDR2 from the germline V gene are LNHDA and SQIVND (reference sequence). V lost 8 bases and J 8 bases, leaving 19 bases between the germline ends.

This clonotype was counted at least ten times. V and J are TRBV5-4 and TRBJ2-1; TRBD2 might be the D (5 bases). Trimming cost V 3 bases and J 0 bases, with 10 bases left between them. CDR1 and CDR2 from the germline V gene are SGHNT and YYREEE (reference sequence). The CDR3 totals 15 residues. CDR3 coding DNA: TGTGCCAGCAGCTCGGGGAGCCTCTCCTACAATGAGCAGTTCTTC. It is translated as CASSSGSLSYNEQFF.

This clonotype was seen repeatedly, ten times or more. J is TRBJ1-6 and V is TRBV6-1, with D uncertain. The CDR3 length is 14 residues. Germline assignment: CDR1 MNHNS and CDR2 SASEGT. Trimming removed 7 bases at V and 8 bases at J, with 15 bases between. CDR3 protein: CASTVAGMDSPLHF. CDR3 DNA: TGTGCCAGCACCGTGGCCGGGATGGATTCACCCCTCCACTTT.

Notes on this clonotype: This may stem from a read error, because a much larger clone lies one nucleotide away. The CDR3 sequence: CAWSYNGDRAYEQYF. The CDR3 nucleotides read TGTGCCTGGAGTTACAATGGGGACAGGGCCTACGAGCAGTACTTC. This chain joins TRBV30 and TRBJ2-7, with 9 positions matching TRBD1. The junction had 7 bases not matched to a gene; V was cut back by 2 bases and J by 2 bases. The CDR3 extends over 15 amino acids. The germline V gene has CDR1 GTSNPN and CDR2 SVGIG (reference sequence).

In its sample, this clonotype was seen a few times. The V call is TRBV29-1, the J call TRBJ2-1, with D tentatively TRBD1 (6 bases). The germline V gene has CDR1 SQVTM and CDR2 ANQGSEA. The CDR3 totals 15 residues. V gave up 5 bases and J gave up 4 bases, with 18 bases separating them. In DNA form, the CDR3 reads TGCAGCGTTCATGGTGGGGACATAGAATACAATGAGCAGTTCTTC. Translated, it gives CSVHGGDIEYNEQFF.

The chain combines TRBV7-8 with TRBJ2-4; D is uncertain. Trimming took 2 bases from V and 0 from J, leaving 17 bases between them. Germline V gene data show CDR1 as SGHVS and CDR2 as FQNEAQ. The CDR3 runs 18 residues. The CDR3 loop is CASSLIQAVPIAKNIQYF. The CDR3 bases are TGTGCCAGCAGCTTAATTCAAGCAGTCCCCATAGCCAAAAACATTCAGTACTTC.

This clonotype was recorded at least ten times. The chain has TRBV5-8 and TRBJ2-4; 11 bases match TRBD2. Germline V gives CDR1 SGHTS, CDR2 YDEGEE. CDR3 length equals 18 residues. V lost 0 bases and J lost 1; bases outside the gene matches: 6. The CDR3 DNA follows: TGTGCCAGCAGCTTGGGACTAGCGGGACAGTGGGCCAAAAACATTCAGTACTTC. Translation: CASSLGLAGQWAKNIQYF.

This clonotype was detected many times. V usage is TRBV5-1 and J usage is TRBJ2-7; 9 bases align to TRBD1. The CDR3 totals 15 residues. Trimming at V came to 4 bases and at J to 4 bases, leaving 9 bases not matched to a gene. Looked up from germline, CDR1 is SGHRS and CDR2 is YFSETQ. Here the CDR3 reads CASSRGTGLKYEQYF. DNA for the CDR3: TGCGCCAGCAGCCGAGGGACAGGGCTCAAGTACGAGCAGTACTTC.

In its sample, this clonotype was seen a few times. This chain uses TRBV5-1 with TRBJ2-1, with D hard to call. Germline V gene data show CDR1 as SGHRS and CDR2 as YFSETQ. The CDR3 has 14 residues. The V end lost 4 bases, the J end lost 7 bases, and 15 bases lay between the germline ends. The CDR3 spells CASSPDHLGNEQFF. The CDR3, as DNA: TGCGCCAGCAGCCCGGACCACTTGGGAAATGAGCAGTTCTTC.

This clonotype occurred many times. The chain employs TRBV5-1 and TRBJ2-7; 9 bases agree with TRBD2. The CDR3 loop spans 16 amino acids. CDR1 and CDR2 (germline): SGHRS, YFSETQ. V trimming: 3 bases; J trimming: 1 base; junction bases outside the gene matches: 8. The CDR3, as DNA: TGCGCCAGCAGCTCAGGACTAGCGCCCGTTTCCTACGAGCAGTACTTC. This translates into CASSSGLAPVSYEQYF. The full variable domain, its missing parts supplied by reference TRBV5-1 and TRBJ2-7, is KAGVTQTPRYLIKTRGQQVTLSCSPISGHRSVSWYQQTPGQGLQFLFEYFSETQRNKGNFPGRFSGRQFSNSRSEMNVSTLELGDSALYLCASSSGLAPVSYEQYFGPGTRLTVT.

This clonotype was observed at least ten times. CDR3 region: CASSPRGYEQYF. For the CDR3, the DNA is TGTGCCAGCAGCCCTCGGGGCTACGAGCAGTACTTC. The rearrangement uses TRBV7-9 and TRBJ2-7, with TRBD2 as a possible D gene (5 bases). Germline values: CDR1 SEHNR, CDR2 FQNEAQ (reference sequence). This CDR3 region has 12 residues. Trimming shortened V by 5 bases and J by 3 bases, and 8 bases separated the two germline ends.